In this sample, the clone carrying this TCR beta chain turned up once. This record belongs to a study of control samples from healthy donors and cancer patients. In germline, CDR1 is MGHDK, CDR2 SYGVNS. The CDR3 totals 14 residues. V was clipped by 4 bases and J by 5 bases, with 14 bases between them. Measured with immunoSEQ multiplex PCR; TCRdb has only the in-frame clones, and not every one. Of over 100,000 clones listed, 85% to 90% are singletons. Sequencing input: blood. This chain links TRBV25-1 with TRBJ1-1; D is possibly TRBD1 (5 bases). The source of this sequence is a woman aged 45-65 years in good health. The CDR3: CASSGRQRLTEAFF. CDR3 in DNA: TGTGCCAGCAGTGGGCGACAGCGTTTAACTGAAGCTTTCTTT.